Here is one TCR beta chain with its context. Through a sample-barcoded 5' primer and a J-beta primer mix, a second PCR was run for roughly 7 to 12 cycles. TCRdb itself ran the 5' RACE reads through MiXCR, one entry per CDR3 protein. The sample has approximately 600,000 distinct CDR3 sequences; roughly 50% are singletons. The sample is drawn from a study of blood T cells in healthy people across ages. The CDR3 sequence is 15 residues long. Looked up from germline, CDR1 is SGHRS and CDR2 is YFSETQ. V was pared by 4 bases and J by 1 base, with 3 bases of the junction left unmatched. The sequence came from a man in his 60s in good health. Sequenced input: blood. The gene calls are TRBV5-1 and TRBJ2-5; 11 nucleotides agree with TRBD1. The CDR3 bases are TGCGCCAGCAGCACGGGACAGGGGGTCCAAGAGACCCAGTACTTC. Translation: CASSTGQGVQETQYF.